Below, 32 T cell receptor beta chains from the same sample are listed, as sequenced in a study of shared clonotypes between healthy human individuals. Terminally differentiated effector memory CD45RA+ cells were excluded from the naive CD8 cells, which were CD45RO-negative and positively selected for CCR7. This table comes from immunoSEQ multiplex PCR, and its TCRdb copy is limited to in-frame clones, with some not included. Here the sample spans 2 million to 2.5 million clones, 85% to 95% being singletons. Source material: naive CD8+ T cells from PBMCs. All receptors derive from a man between 18 and 29 years old in good health. Some clones in this sample may be carry-over from other donors' samples.

This chain links TRBV29-1 with TRBJ2-6; possible D gene TRBD1, 8 bases. Trimming took 3 bases from V and 12 from J, leaving 21 bases between them. The length of the CDR3 is 15 residues. In germline, CDR1 is SQVTM, CDR2 ANQGSEA. The CDR3 reads CSVENQQGGWRVLTF. The CDR3 DNA reads TGCAGCGTTGAGAACCAACAGGGGGGGTGGCGCGTCCTGACTTTC.

This clone was picked up one time. The chain has TRBV13 and TRBJ2-1; the D gene is possibly TRBD1 (7 bases). The germline V gene encodes CDR1 PRHDT and CDR2 FYEKMQ (reference sequence). V was cut by 0 bases and J by 0 bases, with 9 bases left in between. This CDR3 contains 16 residues. The CDR3 nucleotides read TGTGCCAGCAGCTTAGGGCAGGGGGGCTCCTACAATGAGCAGTTCTTC. It codes for CASSLGQGGSYNEQFF.

This rearrangement joins TRBV18 to TRBJ2-7, with 8 bases that match TRBD2. J was trimmed by 0 bases and V by 1 base; bases with no gene match: 11. The V gene's germline CDR1 is KGHSH and CDR2 LQKENI. This CDR3 comprises 18 residues. The CDR3 loop is CASSPLRSSGSDSYEQYF. CDR3 in DNA: TGTGCCAGCTCACCACTACGGTCGAGCGGGAGCGACTCCTACGAGCAGTACTTC.

Notes on this clone: The same CDR3 is also encoded by other DNA sequences in this sample. The V gene is TRBV7-9, the J gene TRBJ2-7; D remains unclear. The CDR3 consists of 12 residues. CDR1 is SEHNR, CDR2 FQNEAQ, per germline (reference sequence). V was clipped by 5 bases and J by 3 bases, with 8 bases between them. The CDR3 loop is CASSPGSYEQYF. The CDR3 nucleotides are TGTGCCAGCAGCCCGGGTAGCTACGAGCAGTACTTC.

The chain carries TRBV28 and TRBJ2-2; TRBD1 aligns across 8 bases. This CDR3 is built from 15 residues. Germline CDR1 and CDR2: MDHEN and SYDVKM. V shed 3 bases and J 3 bases; nucleotides not matched to a gene: 3. The CDR3 DNA reads as TGTGCCAGCAGTTTGGCAGGGGGCCACACCGGGGAGCTGTTTTTT. It translates to CASSLAGGHTGELFF.

As to this clone: Other DNA sequences in the sample encode the same CDR3. CDR3 in amino acids: CASSLQGAREQYF. Here the CDR3 DNA reads TGTGCCAGCAGTTTACAAGGGGCGCGCGAGCAGTACTTC. V usage is TRBV28 and J usage is TRBJ2-7, with D perhaps matching TRBD1 (5 bases). Germline CDR1 is MDHEN and CDR2 is SYDVKM. V lost 2 bases and J 6 bases, leaving 11 bases between the germline ends. This CDR3 region has 13 residues. Drawing the rest from reference TRBV28 and TRBJ2-7, the complete variable domain is DVKVTQSSRYLVKRTGEKVFLECVQDMDHENMFWYRQDPGLGLRLIYFSYDVKMKEKGDIPEGYSVSREKKERFSLILESASTNQTSMYLCASSLQGAREQYFGPGTRLTVT.

The chain combines TRBV4-2 with TRBJ2-1; maybe TRBD1 (6 bases). The CDR3 has 16 residues. CDR1 is LGHNA and CDR2 is YNFKEQ in the germline V gene. Trimming removed 6 bases at V and 0 bases at J, with 15 bases between. CDR3 loop: CASRDRGRDSYNEQFF. Here the CDR3 DNA reads TGTGCCAGCAGGGACAGAGGTAGGGACTCCTACAATGAGCAGTTCTTC.

V is TRBV18 and J is TRBJ1-2; no reliable D call. CDR3 size: 12 residues. V was cut by 5 bases and J by 5 bases, with 9 bases left in between. CDR1 and CDR2 from the germline V gene are KGHSH and LQKENI. As DNA, the CDR3 is TGTGCCAGCTCATCAGACGGATATGGCTACACCTTC. The encoded protein is CASSSDGYGYTF.

This clone has just a few counts. The chain's CDR3 is CAISEGLNEQFF. The DNA of the CDR3 is TGTGCCATCAGTGAGGGTCTCAATGAGCAGTTCTTC. This chain connects TRBV10-3 to TRBJ2-1; D is uncertain. Trimming cost V 2 bases and J 6 bases, with 5 bases left between them. Germline values: CDR1 ENHRY, CDR2 SYGVKD. This CDR3 spans 12 amino acids.

V is TRBV5-4 and J is TRBJ1-1, with D possibly matching TRBD1 (5 bases). Trimming stripped 7 bases from V and 12 bases from J, with 22 bases between. CDR1 and CDR2 from the germline V gene are SGHNT and YYREEE (reference sequence). This CDR3 is built from 13 residues. Here the CDR3 reads CASQDDSSNVSFF. CDR3 DNA sequence: TGTGCCAGCCAGGACGACAGCAGCAACGTCTCTTTCTTT.

This rearrangement joins TRBV2 to TRBJ2-1, with a possible D match to TRBD1 (7 bases). The CDR3 has 19 residues. Germline V gives CDR1 SNHLY, CDR2 FYNNEI. Trimming took off 6 bases at V and 4 bases at J, with 28 bases between the two ends. The CDR3 DNA is TGTGCCAGCAGCCAGGGGGATTCCACAGAGGAGGGACTGTACAATGAGCAGTTCTTC. Encoded protein: CASSQGDSTEEGLYNEQFF.

The J gene is TRBJ2-1, the V gene TRBV7-9; 16 nucleotides agree with TRBD2. Trimming at V came to 4 bases and at J to 7 bases, leaving 7 bases not matched to a gene. This CDR3 has 17 residues. Germline loops: CDR1 SEHNR, CDR2 FQNEAQ (reference sequence). Here the CDR3 DNA reads TGTGCCAGCAGCTGGGGACTAGCGGGAGGGTCGTTAAATGAGCAGTTCTTC. Its protein is CASSWGLAGGSLNEQFF.

In the case of this clone: Different DNA sequences within this sample yield the same CDR3. The CDR3 protein is CASSPGQSYEQYF. CDR3 nucleotides: TGTGCCAGCAGCCCGGGACAGTCCTACGAGCAGTACTTC. The chain recombines TRBV7-2 with TRBJ2-7, with 7 bases aligning to TRBD1. The CDR3 totals 13 residues. V trimming: 5 bases; J trimming: 1 base; junction bases outside the gene matches: 2. The V gene's germline CDR1 is SGHTA and CDR2 FQGNSA. Full variable domain (missing parts from reference TRBV7-2 and TRBJ2-7): GAGVSQSPSNKVTEKGKDVELRCDPISGHTALYWYRQSLGQGLEFLIYFQGNSAPDKSGLPSDRFSAERTGGSVSTLTIQRTQQEDSAVYLCASSPGQSYEQYFGPGTRLTVT.

The chain uses TRBV6-1 and TRBJ1-2; the D is unclear. From germline, CDR1 is MNHNS and CDR2 SASEGT. The CDR3 runs to 15 residues. V lost 0 bases and J 3 bases, leaving 11 bases between the germline ends. CDR3 in DNA: TGTGCCAGCAGTGAAGCGCCGTTCGTAGACTATGGCTACACCTTC. It codes for CASSEAPFVDYGYTF.

The chain links TRBV4-1 to TRBJ2-7; TRBD2 matches 7 bases. CDR1 is MGHRA and CDR2 is YSYEKL in the germline V gene. The CDR3 is 15 residues long. The J segment lost 3 bases and the V segment lost 0 bases, leaving 5 bases of the junction unmatched. CDR3 DNA sequence: TGCGCCAGCAGCCAAGAGGGATCGGGGGGCTACGAGCAGTACTTC. Translating it yields CASSQEGSGGYEQYF.

Ten or more counts support this clone. This rearrangement joins TRBV19 to TRBJ2-1, with a tentative D call TRBD2 (6 bases). This CDR3 region has 13 residues. Germline V lookup: CDR1 LNHDA, CDR2 SQIVND (reference sequence). The germline V and J ends were trimmed by 5 bases and 9 bases, with 14 bases remaining between them. CDR3 sequence (DNA): TGTGCCAGTAGTGCCGGGACTTTTAGTGAGCAGTTCTTC. As protein: CASSAGTFSEQFF.

This chain joins TRBV29-1 and TRBJ2-7; 7 positions match TRBD1. This CDR3 spans 12 amino acids. Germline-derived CDR1 and CDR2 are SQVTM and ANQGSEA. With 7 bases clipped from V and 3 bases from J, the junction kept 6 bases outside the gene matches. The CDR3 DNA sequence: TGCAGCGCCGGGACAGCAGTCTACGAGCAGTACTTC. The encoded protein is CSAGTAVYEQYF.

V usage is TRBV7-2 and J usage is TRBJ2-3, with TRBD2 matching over 10 bases. Trimming took 5 bases from V and 0 from J; bases not matched to a gene: 5. The germline gives CDR1 SGHTA, CDR2 FQGNSA. This CDR3 has 16 amino acids. CDR3 loop: CASSDASGGSTDTQYF. The CDR3 nucleotides are TGTGCCAGCAGCGATGCTAGCGGGGGTAGCACAGATACGCAGTATTTT.

Notes on this clone: The same CDR3 also results from other DNA sequences found in this sample. The chain couples TRBV15 to TRBJ2-7; 14 positions match TRBD2. Unmatched junction bases numbered 0, after V lost 3 bases and J lost 2 bases. The CDR3 is made up of 15 amino acids. Per germline, CDR1 LNHNV and CDR2 YYDKDF (reference sequence). CDR3 protein: CATSRGLAGAYEQYF. The CDR3 DNA is TGTGCCACCAGCAGGGGACTAGCGGGAGCCTACGAGCAGTACTTC.

The chain is built from TRBV9 and TRBJ2-7; D perhaps matches TRBD2 (6 bases). This CDR3 has 12 residues. Looked up from germline, CDR1 is SGDLS and CDR2 is YYNGEE. The CDR3 here is CASGRDSYEQYF. The CDR3 nucleotides read TGTGCAAGCGGGCGGGACTCCTACGAGCAGTACTTC.

V gene TRBV6-1 combines with J gene TRBJ2-2; 7 nucleotides align to TRBD2. Trimming removed 7 bases from V and 6 bases from J; junction bases left unmatched: 8. From germline, CDR1 is MNHNS and CDR2 SASEGT. The CDR3 contains 14 residues. The CDR3 loop reads CASTGGSNAGELFF. The CDR3 nucleotides read TGTGCCAGCACGGGCGGGAGTAACGCCGGGGAGCTGTTTTTT.

The chain employs TRBV2 and TRBJ1-5, with a tentative D call TRBD1 (5 bases). V lost 0 bases and J lost 5, with 8 bases in between. In germline, CDR1 is SNHLY, CDR2 FYNNEI. The CDR3 is 14 amino acids. The CDR3 spells CASSEARGDQPQHF. In DNA, the CDR3 is TGTGCCAGCAGTGAAGCACGGGGGGATCAGCCCCAGCATTTT.

CDR3 DNA sequence: TGTGCCAGTAGTACCCTACCCACAGATACGCAGTATTTT. Translated: CASSTLPTDTQYF. This chain connects TRBV19 to TRBJ2-3; no clear D gene. This CDR3 is built from 13 residues. Looked up from germline, CDR1 is LNHDA and CDR2 is SQIVND (reference sequence). Deletions cut 4 bases from V and 2 bases from J, with 7 bases between.

V gene TRBV28 combines with J gene TRBJ1-5, with 7 bases aligning to TRBD1. The CDR3 sequence is 14 residues long. The germline V gene encodes CDR1 MDHEN and CDR2 SYDVKM. Trimming at V came to 6 bases and at J to 7 bases, leaving 9 bases not matched to a gene. This CDR3 is CASSLTGWGQPQHF. The CDR3 DNA reads TGTGCCAGCAGCCTGACAGGGTGGGGGCAGCCCCAGCATTTT.

This chain connects TRBV4-3 to TRBJ1-3; 7 nucleotides match TRBD1. With V trimmed by 1 base and J by 4 bases, 1 base remained unmatched. Germline V CDR1 and CDR2: LGHNA, YSLEER. The CDR3 covers 14 residues. DNA for the CDR3: TGCGCCAGCAGCCAAGGGACAGGAGGAAACACCATATATTTT. Translated: CASSQGTGGNTIYF.

This sequence joins TRBV9 and TRBJ2-7; TRBD1 matches 9 bases. The length of the CDR3 is 14 residues. V was pared by 4 bases and J by 5 bases, with 7 bases of the junction left unmatched. In germline, CDR1 is SGDLS, CDR2 YYNGEE. Here the CDR3 DNA reads TGTGCCAGCAGCCTCGGGACAGGGATACACGAGCAGTACTTC. Translated, it gives CASSLGTGIHEQYF.

The chain has TRBV5-1 and TRBJ2-7; D call uncertain. The CDR3 length is 15 residues. Germline CDR1 and CDR2: SGHRS and YFSETQ. V gave up 5 bases and J gave up 9 bases, with 24 bases separating them. In DNA form, the CDR3 reads TGCGCCAGCAGTCCCCTCGGCCCCAGCCCCACCGGGCAGTACTTC. Encoded protein: CASSPLGPSPTGQYF.

The DNA of the CDR3 is TGTGCCTGGACCCTAGGGGTTGAGCAGTACTTC. Protein product: CAWTLGVEQYF. The genes are TRBV30 and TRBJ2-7; D is perhaps TRBD1 (5 bases). V lost 4 bases, J lost 7 bases, and 11 bases lay in between. CDR3 length: 11 residues. Per the germline V gene, CDR1 is GTSNPN and CDR2 is SVGIG (reference sequence).

The chain carries TRBV7-6 and TRBJ2-1; 10 nucleotides agree with TRBD2. Trimming took 7 bases from V and 4 from J; bases not matched to a gene: 19. The CDR3 runs 19 residues. Germline values: CDR1 SGHVS, CDR2 FNYEAQ. In DNA, the CDR3 is TGTGCCAGCACCCTCTTACCACGCGTGACTAGCGGGTCATACAATGAGCAGTTCTTC. It is translated as CASTLLPRVTSGSYNEQFF.

This chain's CDR3 is CASSGGTGHYLSNQPQHF. Written as DNA, the CDR3 is TGTGCCAGCAGTGGTGGGACAGGCCATTACCTTAGCAATCAGCCCCAGCATTTT. V usage is TRBV25-1 and J usage is TRBJ1-5; 8 bases align to TRBD1. The germline gives CDR1 MGHDK, CDR2 SYGVNS. The ends lost 4 bases at V and 0 bases at J; junction bases unmatched: 11. There are 18 residues in the CDR3.

The genes are TRBV19 and TRBJ2-3; D is uncertain. CDR1 and CDR2 from the germline V gene are LNHDA and SQIVND (reference sequence). Trimming left V 2 bases short and J 1 base short, with 13 bases between. This CDR3 has 16 amino acids. The CDR3 DNA reads as TGTGCCAGTAGTATACTGGCAGAGATGCGCACAGATACGCAGTATTTT. This sequence encodes CASSILAEMRTDTQYF.

The chain combines TRBV27 with TRBJ1-4; 12 bases align to TRBD1. With 6 bases clipped from V and 8 bases from J, the junction kept 13 bases outside the gene matches. Germline values: CDR1 MNHEY, CDR2 SMNVEV (reference sequence). CDR3 size: 17 residues. The DNA for the CDR3 is TGTGCCAGCAGAGTCGGGACAGGGGGCGCGGCGGGGGAAAAACTGTTTTTT. This gives the protein CASRVGTGGAAGEKLFF.